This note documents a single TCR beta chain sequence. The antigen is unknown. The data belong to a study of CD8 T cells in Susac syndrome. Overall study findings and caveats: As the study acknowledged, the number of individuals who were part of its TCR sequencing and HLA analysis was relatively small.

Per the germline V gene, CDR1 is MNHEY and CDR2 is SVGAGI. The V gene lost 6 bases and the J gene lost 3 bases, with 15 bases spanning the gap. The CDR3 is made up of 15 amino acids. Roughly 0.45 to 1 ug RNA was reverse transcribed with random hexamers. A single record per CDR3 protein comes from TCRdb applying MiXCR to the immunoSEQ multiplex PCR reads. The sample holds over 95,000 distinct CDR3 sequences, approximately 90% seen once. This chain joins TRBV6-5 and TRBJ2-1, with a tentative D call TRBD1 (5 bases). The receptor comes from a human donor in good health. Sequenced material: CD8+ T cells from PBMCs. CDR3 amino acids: CASRDGHTVYNEQFF. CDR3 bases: TGTGCCAGCAGGGACGGACACACCGTCTACAATGAGCAGTTCTTC.